A single sample is the source of the 11 T cell receptor beta chains below, sequenced in a study of shared clonotypes between healthy human individuals. Assay: immunoSEQ multiplex PCR; the TCRdb copy retains only in-frame clones and omits some. The sample shows about 670,000 clones, about 78% of them seen only once. The sequenced material came from memory CD4+ T cells sorted from blood. Subset reported: CD45RA-negative fraction. The receptors here all came from a woman in her 30s in good health.

The gene calls are TRBV5-1 and TRBJ1-1; D perhaps matches TRBD1 (6 bases). Trimming took off 4 bases at V and 0 bases at J, with 10 bases between the two ends. Germline assignment: CDR1 SGHRS and CDR2 YFSETQ. The CDR3 is 14 residues long. The CDR3 coding sequence is TGCGCCAGCAGCAGTGGACAGTTGAACACTGAAGCTTTCTTT. Translated: CASSSGQLNTEAFF. The full variable domain, in which reference TRBV5-1 and TRBJ1-1 provide the parts outside the CDR3, is KAGVTQTPRYLIKTRGQQVTLSCSPISGHRSVSWYQQTPGQGLQFLFEYFSETQRNKGNFPGRFSGRQFSNSRSEMNVSTLELGDSALYLCASSSGQLNTEAFFGQGTRLTVV.

This chain joins TRBV2 and TRBJ1-1; 11 nucleotides line up with TRBD1. V trimming: 6 bases; J trimming: 5 bases; junction bases outside the gene matches: 5. The CDR3 sequence is 14 residues long. Per germline, CDR1 SNHLY and CDR2 FYNNEI. CDR3 amino acids: CASREDRGRTEAFF. In nucleotides, the CDR3 is TGTGCCAGCAGGGAGGACAGGGGGCGGACTGAAGCTTTCTTT.

V usage is TRBV7-9 and J usage is TRBJ2-7; no reliable D call. CDR1 and CDR2 (germline): SEHNR, FQNEAQ (reference sequence). The ends were cut back, 6 bases at V and 2 bases at J, with 14 bases in the middle. The CDR3 has 14 residues. The CDR3 spells CASRSTVGAYEQYF. Written as DNA, the CDR3 is TGTGCCAGCAGAAGCACAGTGGGCGCCTACGAGCAGTACTTC.

The chain employs TRBV15 and TRBJ2-3; the match to TRBD1 covers 7 bases. The CDR3 is made up of 16 amino acids. Trimming removed 4 bases from V and 2 bases from J; junction bases left unmatched: 9. CDR1 and CDR2 from the germline V gene are LNHNV and YYDKDF (reference sequence). The CDR3 is CATSNPTGTPTDTQYF. CDR3 in DNA: TGTGCCACCAGCAACCCGACAGGGACCCCCACAGATACGCAGTATTTT.

This clone has only a few counts. The J gene is TRBJ2-7, the V gene TRBV6-5; 8 positions agree with TRBD2. In germline, CDR1 is MNHEY, CDR2 SVGAGI. The CDR3 runs 14 residues. V lost 0 bases, J lost 7 bases, and 5 bases stayed unmatched. CDR3 loop: CASSYSTGREEQYF. CDR3 nucleotides: TGTGCCAGCAGTTACTCTACCGGGAGGGAAGAGCAGTACTTC.

The chain recombines TRBV10-3 with TRBJ2-7; 7 bases agree with TRBD1. V was clipped by 6 bases and J by 5 bases; unmatched bases: 13. Germline CDR1 ENHRY, CDR2 SYGVKD. The CDR3 runs to 15 residues. The CDR3 DNA reads TGTGCCATCAGCAAAAGCCGGGACAGCGGCCACGAGCAGTACTTC. Encoded protein: CAISKSRDSGHEQYF.

V and J are TRBV25-1 and TRBJ1-4; TRBD1 matches 10 bases. V lost 7 bases, J lost 8 bases, and 19 bases stayed unmatched. The germline V gene has CDR1 MGHDK and CDR2 SYGVNS. There are 18 residues in the CDR3. The CDR3 nucleotides are TGTGCCAGCAACCAAACCGGGACAGGGGCCCGGGCGGAAGAAAAACTGTTTTTT. Translated, it gives CASNQTGTGARAEEKLFF. Combining the CDR3 with reference TRBV25-1 and TRBJ1-4 gives the whole variable domain EADIYQTPRYLVIGTGKKITLECSQTMGHDKMYWYQQDPGMELHLIHYSYGVNSTEKGDLSSESTVSRIRTEHFPLTLESARPSHTSQYLCASNQTGTGARAEEKLFFGSGTQLSVL.

The chain links TRBV30 to TRBJ2-7; 12 bases are shared with TRBD2. From germline, CDR1 is GTSNPN and CDR2 SVGIG (reference sequence). The CDR3 has 20 residues. Unmatched junction bases numbered 24, after V lost 0 bases and J lost 9 bases. DNA of the CDR3: TGTGCCTGGAGTGTCCCCCGTAGGACTAGCGGGACCGTACACAACTACCGGCAGTACTTC. Protein product: CAWSVPRRTSGTVHNYRQYF.

V and J are TRBV11-2 and TRBJ2-1, with 8 bases lining up with TRBD2. In germline, CDR1 is SGHAT, CDR2 FQNNGV. This CDR3 contains 16 residues. Trimming at V came to 2 bases and at J to 5 bases, leaving 8 bases not matched to a gene. CDR3: CASSLYPGTRDNEQFF. The CDR3 DNA is TGTGCCAGCAGCTTATACCCCGGGACTAGGGACAATGAGCAGTTCTTC.

In this sample, this clone turned up many times. The chain recombines TRBV28 with TRBJ1-1; D is unclear. CDR1 and CDR2 (germline): MDHEN, SYDVKM. The CDR3 is made up of 14 amino acids. Trimming took off 5 bases at V and 5 bases at J, with 15 bases between the two ends. For the CDR3, the DNA is TGTGCCAGCAGTCTACAGCGGGTTCGTACTGAAGCTTTCTTT. Translation gives CASSLQRVRTEAFF.

The rearrangement links TRBV19 to TRBJ1-5, with 10 bases matching TRBD1. V lost 3 bases and J lost 2; bases outside the gene matches: 10. This CDR3 has 18 amino acids. Germline assignment: CDR1 LNHDA and CDR2 SQIVND (reference sequence). CDR3 bases: TGTGCCAGTAGTATGAGGGGACAGGGGCTCCTAGGCAATCAGCCCCAGCATTTT. It translates to CASSMRGQGLLGNQPQHF.